Sequencing of this TCR beta chain was carried out in a study of OX40 agonist ivuxolimab in advanced cancers. Study context: Given to patients was ivuxolimab, an agonistic anti-OX40 (CD134) antibody. Dose-escalation patients' cancers were hepatocellular carcinoma, melanoma, renal cell or head and neck cancer.

Regarding this clone: Antigen: not known.

Study conclusions and caveats: Relative to CD4+ cells, CD8+ T cells on average had more expanded clones.

The protocol was immunoSEQ multiplex PCR, while the TCRdb copy is restricted to in-frame clones and leaves out a portion. The table records fewer than 95,000 clones, under 95% of them present only once. This CDR3 is 15 amino acids long. J lost 7 bases, V lost 3 bases, and 11 bases had no gene match. Per germline, CDR1 SGHNT and CDR2 YYREEE (reference sequence). The chain is built from TRBV5-4 and TRBJ1-1; 8 bases are a match to TRBD1. The origin of this receptor is an adult with an advanced solid tumor such as melanoma, head and neck, liver or kidney cancer. The sample in question was CD4+ or CD8+ T cells sorted from blood, obtained in a trial of the OX40 agonist ivuxolimab. DNA for the CDR3: TGTGCCAGCAGCTGGGGACCGGGACAGGCTTATGAAGCTTTCTTT. Translating gives CASSWGPGQAYEAFF.